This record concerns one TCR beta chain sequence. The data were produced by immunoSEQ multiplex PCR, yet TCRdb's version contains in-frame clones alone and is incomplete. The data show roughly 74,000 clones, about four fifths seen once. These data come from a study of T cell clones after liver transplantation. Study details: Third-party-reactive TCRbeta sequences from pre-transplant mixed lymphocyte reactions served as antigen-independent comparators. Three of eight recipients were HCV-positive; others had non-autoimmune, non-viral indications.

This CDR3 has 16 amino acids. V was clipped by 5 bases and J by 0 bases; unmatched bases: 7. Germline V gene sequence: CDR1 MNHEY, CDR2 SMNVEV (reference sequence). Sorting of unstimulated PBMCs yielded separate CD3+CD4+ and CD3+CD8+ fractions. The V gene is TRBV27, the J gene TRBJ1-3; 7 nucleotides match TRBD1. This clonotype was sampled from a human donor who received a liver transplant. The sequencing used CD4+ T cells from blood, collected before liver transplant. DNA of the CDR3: TGTGCCAGCAGTCTGACAGGGAAACTCTCTGGAAACACCATATATTTT. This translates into CASSLTGKLSGNTIYF.